Following are 15 T cell receptor beta chains from one sample sequenced in a study of T cell repertoires and HLA-DP antigens. The data were produced by immunoSEQ multiplex PCR, yet TCRdb's version contains in-frame clones alone and is incomplete. The sample consists of about 110,000 clones, 90% to 95% of them appearing once. No antigen has been assigned to these receptors. Source material: CD4+ T cells from PBMCs. These receptors all come from a woman between 18 and 29 years old in good health and CMV-seronegative.

The genes are TRBV30 and TRBJ2-1, with 11 positions matching TRBD2. Unmatched junction bases numbered 4, after V lost 0 bases and J lost 3 bases. Germline V gene lookup returns CDR1 GTSNPN and CDR2 SVGIG (reference sequence). CDR3 length equals 16 residues. This CDR3 is CAWSVLGTSGYNEQFF. Written as DNA, the CDR3 is TGTGCCTGGAGTGTACTAGGGACTAGCGGCTACAATGAGCAGTTCTTC.

The chain carries TRBV5-5 and TRBJ2-7; no firm D call. The V and J ends lost 4 bases and 0 bases respectively, with 11 bases between them. This CDR3 is 14 amino acids long. CDR1 SGHKS and CDR2 YYEKEE come from the germline V gene (reference sequence). The DNA of the CDR3 is TGTGCCAGCAGCACATCGACACGCTCCTACGAGCAGTACGTC. Amino acids: CASSTSTRSYEQYV.

This clone showed up just once. The chain has TRBV27 and TRBJ2-4; TRBD2 matches 9 bases. CDR3 length equals 18 residues. Germline V gene sequence: CDR1 MNHEY, CDR2 SMNVEV (reference sequence). V gave up 2 bases and J gave up 0 bases; unmatched junction bases: 8. Here the CDR3 reads CASSLRASGTLAKNIQYF. The CDR3 DNA reads as TGTGCCAGCAGTTTAAGGGCTAGCGGGACCCTAGCCAAAAACATTCAGTACTTC.

The rearrangement uses TRBV18 and TRBJ1-1; 11 bases are shared with TRBD1. Germline values: CDR1 KGHSH, CDR2 LQKENI. V lost 6 bases and J lost 5; bases outside the gene matches: 8. This CDR3 spans 15 amino acids. Here the CDR3 reads CASSARDRGSTEAFF. The CDR3 region has the DNA TGTGCCAGCTCCGCCCGGGACAGGGGGAGTACTGAAGCTTTCTTT. Based on the CDR3 plus reference TRBV18 and TRBJ1-1, the full variable domain is NAGVMQNPRHLVRRRGQEARLRCSPMKGHSHVYWYRQLPEEGLKFMVYLQKENIIDESGMPKERFSAEFPKEGPSILRIQQVVRGDSAAYFCASSARDRGSTEAFFGQGTRLTVV.

This rearrangement joins TRBV10-3 to TRBJ1-3; no clear D. The germline V gene encodes CDR1 ENHRY and CDR2 SYGVKD. V lost 4 bases and J 2 bases, leaving 0 bases between the germline ends. The CDR3 extends over 11 amino acids. The chain's CDR3 is CAISAGNTIYF. The CDR3 region has the DNA TGTGCCATCAGTGCTGGAAACACCATATATTTT.

The chain couples TRBV4-1 to TRBJ1-5, with 10 bases identical to TRBD1. Germline-derived CDR1 and CDR2 are MGHRA and YSYEKL. V was clipped by 1 base and J by 1 base; unmatched bases: 10. This CDR3 comprises 19 residues. The CDR3 reads CASSQVPSDRGPSNQPQHF. CDR3 nucleotide sequence: TGCGCCAGCAGCCAAGTCCCTAGTGACAGGGGGCCCAGCAATCAGCCCCAGCATTTT.

The chain uses TRBV6-5 and TRBJ1-4; D is possibly TRBD1 (6 bases). Trimming took off 4 bases at V and 5 bases at J, with 8 bases between the two ends. Germline CDR1 MNHEY, CDR2 SVGAGI. The CDR3 totals 13 residues. In DNA, the CDR3 is TGTGCCAGCAGTTGGGACAAAAATGAAAAACTGTTTTTT. Protein product: CASSWDKNEKLFF.

There are a few counts of this clone. V is TRBV4-1 and J is TRBJ2-1; TRBD2 aligns across 7 bases. CDR1 MGHRA and CDR2 YSYEKL come from the germline V gene. The CDR3 loop spans 16 amino acids. With V trimmed by 0 bases and J by 8 bases, 10 bases remained unmatched. CDR3 region: CASSQDPSGMGYEQFF. DNA for the CDR3: TGCGCCAGCAGCCAAGATCCCAGCGGGATGGGATATGAGCAGTTCTTC.

The chain carries TRBV7-2 and TRBJ2-2, with 10 bases fitting TRBD2. The CDR3 sequence is 17 residues long. The germline CDR1 and CDR2 sequences are SGHTA and FQGNSA. After removal of 1 base from V and 4 bases from J, the junction contained 6 bases not matched to a gene. CDR3 nucleotides: TGTGCCAGCAGCTTAGGCCCTAGCGGGGGACCCACCGGGGAGCTGTTTTTT. This translates into CASSLGPSGGPTGELFF.

The chain has TRBV5-5 and TRBJ2-3, with D possibly being TRBD1 or TRBD2 (6 bases each). There are 14 residues in the CDR3. CDR1 is SGHKS, CDR2 YYEKEE, per germline (reference sequence). The germline V and J ends were trimmed by 4 bases and 10 bases, with 19 bases remaining between them. Here the CDR3 DNA reads TGTGCCAGCAGCAAAGATCCGGGGGCCGGGGCGCAGTATTTT. Amino acid sequence: CASSKDPGAGAQYF.

The chain employs TRBV5-8 and TRBJ1-2, with D possibly matching TRBD1 (6 bases). In germline, CDR1 is SGHTS, CDR2 YDEGEE. There are 16 residues in the CDR3. V was clipped by 2 bases and J by 2 bases, with 16 bases between them. CDR3 loop: CASSLTFTGLNYGYTF. As DNA, the CDR3 is TGTGCCAGCAGCTTAACATTCACAGGGCTAAACTATGGCTACACCTTC. The full variable domain, rest sourced from reference TRBV5-8 and TRBJ1-2, is EAGVTQSPTHLIKTRGQQATLRCSPISGHTSVYWYQQALGLGLQFLLWYDEGEERNRGNFPPRFSGRQFPNYSSELNVNALELEDSALYLCASSLTFTGLNYGYTFGSGTRLTVV.

This CDR3 reads CASSAAVRPGHNEKLFF. The DNA of the CDR3 is TGTGCCAGTAGTGCAGCCGTCCGGCCAGGGCATAATGAAAAACTGTTTTTT. The V call is TRBV19, the J call TRBJ1-4; maybe TRBD1 (5 bases). Trimming cost V 5 bases and J 4 bases, with 20 bases left between them. Germline lookup yields CDR1 LNHDA and CDR2 SQIVND (reference sequence). This CDR3 is built from 17 residues.

The J gene is TRBJ1-5, the V gene TRBV5-1, with 7 bases that match TRBD1. Germline CDR1 is SGHRS and CDR2 is YFSETQ. This CDR3 contains 14 residues. J lost 3 bases, V lost 4 bases, and 4 bases had no gene match. The CDR3 region has the DNA TGCGCCAGCAGCGAACAGGGGAACAATCAGCCCCAGCATTTT. Protein sequence: CASSEQGNNQPQHF.

J is TRBJ2-1 and V is TRBV19; perhaps TRBD2 as D (6 bases). The CDR3 runs to 14 residues. Germline CDR1 is LNHDA and CDR2 is SQIVND (reference sequence). The V end lost 4 bases, the J end lost 5 bases, and 12 bases lay between the germline ends. The CDR3 region is CASSKETRNNEQFF. As DNA, the CDR3 is TGTGCCAGTAGTAAGGAGACTAGAAACAATGAGCAGTTCTTC.

The chain couples TRBV6-1 to TRBJ1-2; possible D gene TRBD1, 6 bases. CDR3 size: 18 residues. The germline CDR1 and CDR2 sequences are MNHNS and SASEGT. V lost 2 bases and J 2 bases, leaving 21 bases between the germline ends. The CDR3 bases are TGTGCCAGCAGTGAAAGAGGGGACACTACCCGCCGGAACTATGGCTACACCTTC. Protein: CASSERGDTTRRNYGYTF.